These T cell receptor beta chains were read from a single sample in a study of blood T cells in healthy people across ages. TCRdb independently ran MiXCR on the 5' RACE reads; one entry per CDR3 protein. The sample yields around 1,000,000 distinct CDR3 sequences, approximately 25% seen once. These data were also reused for a study on T cells of mothers and their children.

The sequenced material came from blood. The receptors here all came from a girl aged 2 to 10 in good health. Each CDR3 is given with its conserved first and last residue. A D gene is named only where the DNA matches it firmly. Some rows mark clone size as missing; the rest say once, few, many or name a class of expanded clone.

v_call: TRBV5-5; j_call: TRBJ2-7; clone_size: NA; d_call: NA; cdr3_aa: CASSGDQFPYEQYF; cdr3_nt: TGTGCCAGCAGCGGGGACCAGTTTCCCTACGAGCAGTACTTC
v_call: TRBV7-2; j_call: TRBJ2-7; clone_size: few; d_call: TRBD1; cdr3_aa: CASSPQPGQGAVRQYF; cdr3_nt: TGTGCCAGCAGCCCGCAACCGGGACAGGGGGCGGTCAGGCAGTACTTC
v_call: TRBV10-2; j_call: TRBJ1-4; clone_size: NA; d_call: TRBD1; cdr3_aa: CASSDTGATNEKLFF; cdr3_nt: TGCGCCAGCAGTGATACAGGGGCAACTAATGAAAAACTGTTTTTT
v_call: TRBV12-3/TRBV12-4; j_call: TRBJ1-1; clone_size: NA; d_call: NA; cdr3_aa: CASSYLSGVGTEAFF; cdr3_nt: TGTGCCAGCTCGTATTTGTCCGGGGTGGGAACTGAAGCTTTCTTT
v_call: TRBV28; j_call: TRBJ1-2; clone_size: few; d_call: TRBD1; cdr3_aa: CASSLITEGAGNGYTF; cdr3_nt: TGTGCCAGCAGTTTGATTACAGAGGGGGCAGGAAATGGCTACACCTTC
v_call: TRBV6-1; j_call: TRBJ2-2; clone_size: NA; d_call: NA; cdr3_aa: CASSESRLLLAGELFF; cdr3_nt: TGTGCCAGCAGTGAAAGTAGACTCCTACTAGCCGGGGAGCTGTTTTTT
v_call: TRBV7-3; j_call: TRBJ2-1; clone_size: NA; d_call: TRBD1; cdr3_aa: CACSLMEYMDRDNEQFF; cdr3_nt: TGTGCCTGCAGCTTAATGGAGTATATGGACAGGGACAATGAGCAGTTCTTC
v_call: TRBV5-1; j_call: TRBJ2-5; clone_size: NA; d_call: NA; cdr3_aa: CASSLAAAIGETQYF; cdr3_nt: TGCGCCAGCAGCTTGGCCGCAGCGATAGGGGAGACCCAGTACTTC
v_call: TRBV12-3/TRBV12-4; j_call: TRBJ2-1; clone_size: few; d_call: NA; cdr3_aa: CASSLMAPNEQFF; cdr3_nt: TGTGCCAGCAGTTTAATGGCCCCCAATGAGCAGTTCTTC
v_call: TRBV4-3; j_call: TRBJ2-3; clone_size: NA; d_call: NA; cdr3_aa: CASSQDFGGTDTQYF; cdr3_nt: TGCGCCAGCAGCCAAGATTTTGGGGGCACAGATACGCAGTATTTT
v_call: TRBV3-1; j_call: TRBJ2-7; clone_size: NA; d_call: TRBD2; cdr3_aa: CASSQEVWTSENEQYF; cdr3_nt: TGTGCCAGCAGCCAAGAAGTGTGGACTAGCGAGAACGAGCAGTACTTC
v_call: TRBV6-1; j_call: TRBJ2-7; clone_size: few; d_call: TRBD1; cdr3_aa: CASKDRGFYEQYF; cdr3_nt: TGTGCCAGCAAGGACAGGGGTTTCTACGAGCAGTACTTC
v_call: TRBV6-6; j_call: TRBJ1-4; clone_size: few; d_call: NA; cdr3_aa: CASSYSQNNEKLFF; cdr3_nt: TGTGCCAGCAGTTACTCACAGAATAATGAAAAACTGTTTTTT
v_call: TRBV5-1; j_call: TRBJ1-1; clone_size: NA; d_call: NA; cdr3_aa: CASSLVSEKNTEAFF; cdr3_nt: TGCGCCAGCAGCTTGGTCTCGGAGAAGAACACTGAAGCTTTCTTT
v_call: TRBV7-9; j_call: TRBJ1-4; clone_size: NA; d_call: TRBD1; cdr3_aa: CASSAYGQDNEKLFF; cdr3_nt: TGTGCCAGCAGCGCGTACGGACAGGACAATGAAAAACTGTTTTTT
v_call: TRBV27; j_call: TRBJ2-5; clone_size: NA; d_call: NA; cdr3_aa: CASMVSGTQYF; cdr3_nt: TGTGCCAGCATGGTATCGGGGACCCAGTACTTC
v_call: TRBV28; j_call: TRBJ2-5; clone_size: NA; d_call: TRBD1; cdr3_aa: CASSFGTGEETQYF; cdr3_nt: TGTGCCAGCAGTTTTGGGACAGGGGAGGAGACCCAGTACTTC
v_call: TRBV15; j_call: TRBJ2-5; clone_size: NA; d_call: NA; cdr3_aa: CATSRSKETQYF; cdr3_nt: TGTGCCACCAGCAGATCAAAAGAGACCCAGTACTTC
v_call: TRBV5-1; j_call: TRBJ2-3; clone_size: NA; d_call: TRBD2; cdr3_aa: CASSLDGLAADTQYF; cdr3_nt: TGCGCCAGCAGCTTGGACGGACTAGCAGCAGATACGCAGTATTTT
v_call: TRBV4-3; j_call: TRBJ2-2; clone_size: few; d_call: NA; cdr3_aa: CASSQDPDGTVNTGELFF; cdr3_nt: TGCGCCAGCAGCCAAGATCCTGACGGGACGGTGAACACCGGGGAGCTGTTTTTT
v_call: TRBV7-8; j_call: TRBJ2-3; clone_size: NA; d_call: TRBD2; cdr3_aa: CASSPRPSGVSTDTQYF; cdr3_nt: TGTGCCAGCAGCCCCAGGCCTAGCGGGGTAAGCACAGATACGCAGTATTTT
v_call: TRBV7-9; j_call: TRBJ2-3; clone_size: few; d_call: NA; cdr3_aa: CASSLKGADLTDTQYF; cdr3_nt: TGTGCCAGCAGCTTAAAAGGCGCCGACCTCACAGATACGCAGTATTTT
v_call: TRBV4-2; j_call: TRBJ2-7; clone_size: NA; d_call: NA; cdr3_aa: CASSTGSWSSYEQYF; cdr3_nt: TGTGCCAGCAGCACGGGGAGTTGGAGCTCCTACGAGCAGTACTTC
v_call: TRBV28; j_call: TRBJ2-1; clone_size: few; d_call: TRBD2; cdr3_aa: CASRPWTSLREQFF; cdr3_nt: TGTGCCAGCAGACCCTGGACTAGTCTCCGCGAGCAGTTCTTC
v_call: TRBV2; j_call: TRBJ2-1; clone_size: few; d_call: NA; cdr3_aa: CASYGPWRIHNEQFF; cdr3_nt: TGTGCCAGTTATGGGCCGTGGAGGATTCACAATGAGCAGTTCTTC
v_call: TRBV29-1; j_call: TRBJ1-5; clone_size: NA; d_call: NA; cdr3_aa: CSVGQYSNQPQHF; cdr3_nt: TGCAGCGTTGGACAGTATAGCAATCAGCCCCAGCATTTT
v_call: TRBV11-2; j_call: TRBJ2-1; clone_size: NA; d_call: NA; cdr3_aa: CASSLLEGSSYNEQFF; cdr3_nt: TGTGCCAGCAGCTTGCTAGAGGGAAGCTCCTACAATGAGCAGTTCTTC